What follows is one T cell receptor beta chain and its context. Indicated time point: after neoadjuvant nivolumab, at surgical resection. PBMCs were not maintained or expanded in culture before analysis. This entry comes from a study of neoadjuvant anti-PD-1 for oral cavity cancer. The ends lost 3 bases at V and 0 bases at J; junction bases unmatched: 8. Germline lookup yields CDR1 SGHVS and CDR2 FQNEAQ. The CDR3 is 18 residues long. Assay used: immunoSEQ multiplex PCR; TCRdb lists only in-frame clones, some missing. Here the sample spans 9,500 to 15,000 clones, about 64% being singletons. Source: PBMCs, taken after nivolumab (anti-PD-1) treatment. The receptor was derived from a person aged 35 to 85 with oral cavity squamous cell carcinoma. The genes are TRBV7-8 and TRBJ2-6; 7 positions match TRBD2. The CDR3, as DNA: TGTGCCAGCAGCTTCACTCAGGGACTACACTCTGGGGCCAACGTCCTGACTTTC. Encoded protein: CASSFTQGLHSGANVLTF.